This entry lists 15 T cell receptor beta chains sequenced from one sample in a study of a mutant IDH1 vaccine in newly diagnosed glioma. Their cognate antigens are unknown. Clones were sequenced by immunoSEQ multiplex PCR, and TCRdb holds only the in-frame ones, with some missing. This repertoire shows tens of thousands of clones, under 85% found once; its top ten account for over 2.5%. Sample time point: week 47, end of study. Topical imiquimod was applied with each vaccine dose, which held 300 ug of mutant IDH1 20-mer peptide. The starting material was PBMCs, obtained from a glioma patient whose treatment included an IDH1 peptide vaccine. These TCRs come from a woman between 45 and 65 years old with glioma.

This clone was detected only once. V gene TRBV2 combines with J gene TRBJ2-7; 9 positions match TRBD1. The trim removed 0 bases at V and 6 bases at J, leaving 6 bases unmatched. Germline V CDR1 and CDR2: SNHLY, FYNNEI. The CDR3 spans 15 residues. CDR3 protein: CASSEAPGQGSEQYF. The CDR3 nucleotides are TGTGCCAGCAGTGAAGCGCCGGGACAGGGATCCGAGCAGTACTTC.

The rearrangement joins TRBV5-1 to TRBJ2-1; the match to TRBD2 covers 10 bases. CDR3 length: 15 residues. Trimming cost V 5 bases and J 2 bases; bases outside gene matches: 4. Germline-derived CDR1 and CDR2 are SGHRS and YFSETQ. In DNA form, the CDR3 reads TGCGCCAGCAGTTCAAGCGGGGGGGCCTACAATGAGCAGTTCTTC. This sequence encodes CASSSSGGAYNEQFF.

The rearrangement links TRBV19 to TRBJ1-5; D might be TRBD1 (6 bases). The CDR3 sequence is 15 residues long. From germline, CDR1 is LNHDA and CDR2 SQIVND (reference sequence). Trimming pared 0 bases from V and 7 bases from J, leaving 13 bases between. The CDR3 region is CASSIERGARQPQHF. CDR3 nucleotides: TGTGCCAGTAGTATAGAGCGGGGGGCCCGGCAGCCCCAGCATTTT.

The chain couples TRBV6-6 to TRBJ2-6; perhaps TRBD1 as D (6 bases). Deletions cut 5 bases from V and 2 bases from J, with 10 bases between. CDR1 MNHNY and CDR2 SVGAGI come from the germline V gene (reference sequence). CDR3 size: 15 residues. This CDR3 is CASSHREPGANVLTF. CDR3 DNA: TGTGCCAGCAGTCACAGGGAACCTGGGGCCAACGTCCTGACTTTC.

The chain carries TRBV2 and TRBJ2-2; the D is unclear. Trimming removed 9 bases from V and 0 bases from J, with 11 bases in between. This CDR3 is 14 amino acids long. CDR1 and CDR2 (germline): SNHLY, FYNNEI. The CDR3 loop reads CASHVGSNTGELFF. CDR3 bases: TGTGCCAGTCACGTGGGGTCGAACACCGGGGAGCTGTTTTTT.

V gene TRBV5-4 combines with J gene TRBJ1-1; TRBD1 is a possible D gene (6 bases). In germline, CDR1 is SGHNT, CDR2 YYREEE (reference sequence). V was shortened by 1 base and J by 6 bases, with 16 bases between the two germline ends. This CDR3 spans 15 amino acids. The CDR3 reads CASSLPQGSFAEAFF. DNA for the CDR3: TGTGCCAGCAGCTTGCCACAGGGAAGTTTCGCTGAAGCTTTCTTT.

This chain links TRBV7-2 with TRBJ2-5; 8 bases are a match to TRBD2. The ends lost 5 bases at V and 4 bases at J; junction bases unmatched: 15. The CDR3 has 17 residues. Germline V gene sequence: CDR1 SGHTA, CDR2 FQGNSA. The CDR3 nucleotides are TGTGCCAGCAGCCAAACAGCCGTAAGCGGGGGTAGAGAGACCCAGTACTTC. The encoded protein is CASSQTAVSGGRETQYF.

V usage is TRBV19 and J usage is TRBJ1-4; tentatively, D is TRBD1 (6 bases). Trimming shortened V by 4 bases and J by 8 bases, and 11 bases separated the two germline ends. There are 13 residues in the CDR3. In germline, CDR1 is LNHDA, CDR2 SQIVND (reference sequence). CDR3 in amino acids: CASSKDRREKLFF. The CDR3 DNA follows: TGTGCCAGTAGTAAGGACAGACGGGAAAAACTGTTTTTT.

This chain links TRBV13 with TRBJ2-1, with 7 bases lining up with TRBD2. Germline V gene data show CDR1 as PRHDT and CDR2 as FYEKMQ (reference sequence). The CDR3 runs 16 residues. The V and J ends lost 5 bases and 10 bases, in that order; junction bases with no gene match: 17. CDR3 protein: CASSRPGLRGRREQFF. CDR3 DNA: TGTGCCAGCAGCCGTCCCGGACTGCGGGGGAGACGAGAGCAGTTCTTC.

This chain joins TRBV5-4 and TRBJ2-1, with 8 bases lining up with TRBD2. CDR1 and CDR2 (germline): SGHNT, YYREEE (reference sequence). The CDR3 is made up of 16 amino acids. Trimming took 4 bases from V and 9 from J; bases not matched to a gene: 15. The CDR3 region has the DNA TGTGCCAGCAGCCCTCGTGTGGGACGGGGGGGGAGTGAGCAGTTCTTC. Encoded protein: CASSPRVGRGGSEQFF.

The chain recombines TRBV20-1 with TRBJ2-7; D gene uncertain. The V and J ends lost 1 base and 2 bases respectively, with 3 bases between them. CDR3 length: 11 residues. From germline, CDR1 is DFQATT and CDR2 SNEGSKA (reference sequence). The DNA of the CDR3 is TGCAGTGCTAGAGCGACCTACGAGCAGTACTTC. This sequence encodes CSARATYEQYF.

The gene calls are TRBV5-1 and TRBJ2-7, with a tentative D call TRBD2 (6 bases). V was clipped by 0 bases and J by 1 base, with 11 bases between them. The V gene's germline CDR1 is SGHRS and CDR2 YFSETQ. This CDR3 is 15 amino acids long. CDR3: CASSLARGVSYEQYF. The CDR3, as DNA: TGCGCCAGCAGCTTGGCGCGGGGCGTTTCCTACGAGCAGTACTTC.

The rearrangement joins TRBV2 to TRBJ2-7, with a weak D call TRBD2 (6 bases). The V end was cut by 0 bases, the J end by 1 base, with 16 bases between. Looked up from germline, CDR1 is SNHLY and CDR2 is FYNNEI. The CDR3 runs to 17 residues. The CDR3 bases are TGTGCCAGCAGTGAAGCGAGGGCCAGGGACTTTTCCTACGAGCAGTACTTC. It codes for CASSEARARDFSYEQYF.

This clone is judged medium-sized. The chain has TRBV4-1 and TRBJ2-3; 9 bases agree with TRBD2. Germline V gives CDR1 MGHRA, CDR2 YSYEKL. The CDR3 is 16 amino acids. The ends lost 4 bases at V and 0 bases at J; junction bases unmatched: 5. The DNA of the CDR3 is TGCGCCAGCAGCCTAACTAGCGGGCCTAGCACAGATACGCAGTATTTT. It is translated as CASSLTSGPSTDTQYF.

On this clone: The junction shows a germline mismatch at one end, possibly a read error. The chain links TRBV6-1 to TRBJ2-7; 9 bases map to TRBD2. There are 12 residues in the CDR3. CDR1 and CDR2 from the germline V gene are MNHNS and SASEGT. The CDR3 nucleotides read TGTGCCAGCAGTGATTCGACTAGCGGACTCCGTTTC. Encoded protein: CASSDSTSGLRF.